One and the same sample provided the 11 T cell receptor beta chains below, sequenced in a study of identical twins. TCRdb processed the 5' RACE reads anew with MiXCR; each CDR3 protein has one entry. The profile shows about 810,000 distinct CDR3 sequences, around an eighth of them singletons. These data were likewise used in another study, on yellow fever vaccine responses in identical twins.

The sequencing input was PBMCs. Source of these receptors: a woman between 18 and 29 years old in good health.

This clonotype showed up many times. The chain links TRBV5-1 to TRBJ1-1; maybe TRBD1 (5 bases). CDR1 and CDR2 (germline): SGHRS, YFSETQ. The CDR3 consists of 14 residues. Trimming shortened V by 2 bases and J by 3 bases, and 11 bases separated the two germline ends. CDR3 sequence (DNA): TGCGCCAGCAGCTTTGCCAGGGTTGACACTGAAGCTTTCTTT. Translated: CASSFARVDTEAFF.

In its sample, this clonotype was seen many times. The chain links TRBV7-9 to TRBJ2-5; TRBD2 agrees at 10 bases. This CDR3 has 16 residues. Germline lookup yields CDR1 SEHNR and CDR2 FQNEAQ (reference sequence). The junction had 5 bases not matched to a gene; V was cut back by 1 base and J by 3 bases. In nucleotides, the CDR3 is TGTGCCAGCAGCTTAGACTGGACTAGCGGAAAAGAGACCCAGTACTTC. The encoded protein is CASSLDWTSGKETQYF.

The chain employs TRBV29-1 and TRBJ2-2; tentative D call: TRBD2 (6 bases). The germline gives CDR1 SQVTM, CDR2 ANQGSEA. Trimming took 7 bases from V and 1 from J, leaving 16 bases between them. There are 15 residues in the CDR3. The CDR3 here is CSAEGTQQNTGELFF. The CDR3 bases are TGCAGCGCCGAGGGGACTCAGCAGAACACCGGGGAGCTGTTTTTT.

This clonotype was picked up many times. The V call is TRBV12-3 or TRBV12-4, the J call TRBJ2-3, with TRBD2 matching over 9 bases. There are 15 residues in the CDR3. V dropped 5 bases and J dropped 2; count of bases not matched to a gene: 5. The CDR3, as DNA: TGTGCCAGCAGTCCGAGCGGGGGGAACACAGATACGCAGTATTTT. This codes for CASSPSGGNTDTQYF.

This clonotype was picked up a small number of times. This rearrangement joins TRBV12-3 or TRBV12-4 to TRBJ2-3; either TRBD1 or TRBD2 may supply D (5 bases each). Trimming stripped 5 bases from V and 3 bases from J, with 15 bases between. This CDR3 is 15 amino acids long. The DNA of the CDR3 is TGTGCCAGCAGTGTACCCGGGACCCCTACAGATACGCAGTATTTT. Encoded protein: CASSVPGTPTDTQYF.

The sample holds a few counts of this clonotype. J is TRBJ2-7 and V is TRBV6-1; 10 bases line up with TRBD1. The CDR3 is 14 amino acids. The junction had 6 bases not matched to a gene; V was cut back by 6 bases and J by 4 bases. CDR1 MNHNS and CDR2 SASEGT come from the germline V gene. CDR3 sequence: CASRSGQGSYEQYF. The CDR3 nucleotides read TGTGCCAGCAGATCGGGACAGGGGAGTTACGAGCAGTACTTC.

This clonotype was picked up many times. The chain uses TRBV15 and TRBJ2-1; no clear D. The CDR3 extends over 16 amino acids. The germline V gene encodes CDR1 LNHNV and CDR2 YYDKDF (reference sequence). Trimming took off 0 bases at V and 0 bases at J, with 9 bases between the two ends. The CDR3 loop is CATSRDQPSSYNEQFF. As DNA, the CDR3 is TGTGCCACCAGCAGAGATCAGCCTAGCTCCTACAATGAGCAGTTCTTC.

This rearrangement joins TRBV20-1 to TRBJ1-4, with 9 bases matching TRBD1. There are 14 residues in the CDR3. Looked up from germline, CDR1 is DFQATT and CDR2 is SNEGSKA (reference sequence). With 1 base clipped from V and 8 bases from J, the junction kept 5 bases outside the gene matches. The CDR3 region is CSARAGTGNEKLFF. As DNA, the CDR3 is TGCAGTGCTAGAGCCGGGACAGGGAACGAAAAACTGTTTTTT.

The chain carries TRBV12-2 and TRBJ2-6. TRBV12-2 is tagged as a pseudogene. The CDR3 runs 15 residues. The CDR3 reads CASHLVDSGANVLTF. The CDR3 nucleotides read TGTGCAAGTCACCTGGTGGACTCTGGGGCCAACGTCCTGACTTTC.

The sample holds a few counts of this clonotype. The gene calls are TRBV2 and TRBJ1-2, with D perhaps TRBD1 (5 bases). Germline CDR1 and CDR2: SNHLY and FYNNEI. V was trimmed by 1 base and J by 0 bases, leaving 9 bases between them. CDR3 length: 15 residues. CDR3 in amino acids: CASSEEWGPNYGYTF. CDR3 DNA: TGTGCCAGCAGTGAAGAGTGGGGACCTAACTATGGCTACACCTTC.

The CDR3 nucleotides read TGCGCCAGCAGCCCATCCTCTGACCTTAGGCGTGAGACCCAGTACTTC. It specifies CASSPSSDLRRETQYF. This chain uses TRBV5-1 with TRBJ2-5; D gene uncertain. This CDR3 spans 16 amino acids. Germline V gene lookup returns CDR1 SGHRS and CDR2 YFSETQ. V lost 4 bases and J 5 bases, leaving 21 bases between the germline ends.